This T cell receptor (beta chain) is drawn from a study of OX40 agonist ivuxolimab in advanced cancers. Germline values: CDR1 SQVTM, CDR2 ANQGSEA. The V gene end was trimmed by 7 bases and the J gene end by 7 bases; junction bases not matched to a gene: 18. The CDR3 is 18 amino acids. Repertoires were generated with immunoSEQ multiplex PCR, while TCRdb's copy carries only in-frame clones and drops some. This table holds 30,000 to 45,000 clones, approximately 81% found once. Sequencing was performed on CD4+ or CD8+ T cells sorted from blood, taken in a trial of the OX40 agonist ivuxolimab. The chain links TRBV29-1 to TRBJ2-1; TRBD2 agrees at 14 bases. The source of this sequence is an adult with an advanced solid tumor such as melanoma, head and neck, liver or kidney cancer. CDR3 DNA: TGCAGCGCACCGGGACTAGCGGGAGCCGGTAGTGGCTTTAATGAGCAGTTCTTC. It is translated as CSAPGLAGAGSGFNEQFF.